The next 21 T cell receptor beta chains were all read from a single sample in a study of spatial heterogeneity in lung cancer (dated by TCRdb to the late 2010s). Study-wide conclusions, independent of this receptor: The tumor nonsynonymous mutation count correlated with the number of expanded intratumoral alpha and beta TCRs.

The time point label here, explained by the study, means: sample taken at primary tumor resection. Antigen specificity for these receptors is unknown. The receptor library was made with 5' RACE. These reads were obtained on a NextSeq 500. TCRdb ran its own pipeline on the public reads, namely fastp trimming at Q25 and MiXCR clone calling, and kept in-frame beta chains. Each entry is one CDR3 protein sequence, shown with its most common DNA and genes. The sample table shows approximately 1,400 distinct CDR3 sequences, and about a fifth are seen once. The top ten hold 18% of the sample. This sample comprised lung tumor tissue, obtained at surgery. The receptor source for this set is a male donor with early-stage non-small cell lung cancer.

This clonotype occurred a few times. Since it is a stray read in a library aimed at alpha chains, this beta chain has a size that is not meaningful. This chain uses TRBV10-1 with TRBJ2-2; the match to TRBD1 covers 7 bases. The germline CDR1 and CDR2 sequences are WNHNN and SYGVQD (reference sequence). This CDR3 comprises 14 residues. With V trimmed by 5 bases and J by 3 bases, 3 bases remained unmatched. The CDR3 nucleotides are TGCGCCAGCAGTTCGGGACAGCACACCGGGGAGCTGTTTTTT. Protein sequence: CASSSGQHTGELFF.

This clonotype is judged large. In a library made to pick up alpha chains, this beta chain is a stray read with a size that means little. J is TRBJ2-1 and V is TRBV20-1; 7 bases are a match to TRBD2. The germline V gene has CDR1 DFQATT and CDR2 SNEGSKA (reference sequence). CDR3 size: 16 residues. With V trimmed by 2 bases and J by 6 bases, 13 bases remained unmatched. CDR3 residues: CSARSPAGLGSNEQFF. The DNA of the CDR3 is TGCAGTGCTAGAAGCCCCGCAGGACTAGGTAGCAATGAGCAGTTCTTC.

A note on this clonotype: Because this beta chain is a stray read in a library intended to capture alpha chains, its abundance should not be given much weight. The chain uses TRBV28 and TRBJ2-7; D is possibly TRBD1 or TRBD2 (6 bases each). Trimming cost V 3 bases and J 0 bases, with 9 bases left between them. The CDR3 totals 14 residues. The germline CDR1 and CDR2 sequences are MDHEN and SYDVKM. CDR3 region: CASSLGGLSYEQYF. CDR3 coding DNA: TGTGCCAGCAGTTTGGGGGGCCTCTCCTACGAGCAGTACTTC.

Comments on this clonotype: The library was designed around alpha chains, so this beta chain is a stray read whose abundance carries little weight. This chain joins TRBV5-1 and TRBJ2-6; D is perhaps TRBD1 (5 bases). Per germline, CDR1 SGHRS and CDR2 YFSETQ. Deletions cut 0 bases from V and 2 bases from J, with 6 bases between. The CDR3 loop spans 15 amino acids. The CDR3 is CASSLEGAGANVLTF. For the CDR3, the DNA is TGCGCCAGCAGCTTGGAAGGGGCTGGGGCCAACGTCCTGACTTTC.

This clonotype was counted between two and nine times. This beta chain is an off-target read within a library intended for alpha chains, so its frequency means little. J is TRBJ2-7 and V is TRBV6-5; 9 nucleotides agree with TRBD2. This CDR3 region has 14 residues. V gave up 6 bases and J gave up 6 bases; unmatched junction bases: 9. Germline CDR1 MNHEY, CDR2 SVGAGI. In DNA form, the CDR3 reads TGTGCCAGCAGCCTTTCCGGGACTAGCACCGAGCAGTACTTC. Protein product: CASSLSGTSTEQYF.

As for this clonotype: This beta chain is a stray read from a library made for alpha chains; its abundance is not meaningful. The J gene is TRBJ2-7, the V gene TRBV10-3; no reliable D call. This CDR3 is 12 amino acids long. The V gene lost 0 bases and the J gene lost 4 bases, with 4 bases spanning the gap. Germline CDR1 reads ENHRY; CDR2 reads SYGVKD. CDR3 protein: CAISESTYEQYF. The CDR3 coding sequence is TGTGCCATCAGTGAGTCTACTTACGAGCAGTACTTC.

The table lists this clonotype with a few counts. This beta chain is a stray read from a library made for alpha chains; its abundance is not meaningful. DNA for the CDR3: TGTGCCAGCTCACCACCGGGAGGGTACATTCAGTACTTC. Translated: CASSPPGGYIQYF. The chain is built from TRBV18 and TRBJ2-4, with 7 bases identical to TRBD2. The CDR3 runs 13 residues. Germline V CDR1 and CDR2: KGHSH, LQKENI. After removal of 0 bases from V and 8 bases from J, the junction contained 1 base not matched to a gene.

This clonotype appeared a few times. With the library built for alpha chains, this beta chain is off target and its frequency is not meaningful. The genes are TRBV20-1 and TRBJ2-3; TRBD2 matches at 9 bases. V was clipped by 4 bases and J by 9 bases; unmatched bases: 11. The CDR3 spans 14 residues. Germline V gene lookup returns CDR1 DFQATT and CDR2 SNEGSKA (reference sequence). CDR3 DNA sequence: TGCAGTGCTATCGGCGGGAGGGCAACGGGGACGCAGTATTTT. Its protein product is CSAIGGRATGTQYF.

Comment on this clonotype: For a library built for alpha chains, this beta chain is a stray read; little rests on its size. J is TRBJ2-3 and V is TRBV12-3 or TRBV12-4; D unclear. The CDR3 is made up of 12 amino acids. The ends were cut back, 5 bases at V and 5 bases at J, with 8 bases in the middle. For the CDR3, the DNA is TGTGCCAGCAGTGCCTTGATAGATACGCAGTATTTT. This gives the protein CASSALIDTQYF.

Regarding this clonotype: Since it is a stray read in a library aimed at alpha chains, this beta chain has a size that is not meaningful. The gene calls are TRBV7-6 and TRBJ2-3; D may be TRBD2 (6 bases). The CDR3 totals 15 residues. Germline V gene sequence: CDR1 SGHVS, CDR2 FNYEAQ. V was trimmed by 4 bases and J by 6 bases, leaving 17 bases between them. CDR3 protein: CASSSRTKRWDTQYF. DNA of the CDR3: TGTGCCAGCAGCTCAAGGACTAAACGCTGGGATACGCAGTATTTT.

In its sample, this clonotype ranks as medium-sized. This beta chain represents an off-target read in a library built for alpha chains; its size is of limited meaning. The V gene is TRBV29-1, the J gene TRBJ2-5; TRBD2 agrees at 11 bases. The CDR3 has 12 residues. Germline CDR1 reads SQVTM; CDR2 reads ANQGSEA. Unmatched junction bases numbered 2, after V lost 7 bases and J lost 4 bases. Here the CDR3 reads CSGGLAGETQYF. The CDR3 DNA is TGCAGCGGAGGACTAGCGGGAGAGACCCAGTACTTC.

This clonotype is labeled as medium-sized. This beta chain is a stray read from a library made for alpha chains; its abundance is not meaningful. The chain links TRBV29-1 to TRBJ2-3; D may be TRBD1 (6 bases). Germline CDR1 reads SQVTM; CDR2 reads ANQGSEA. Trimming removed 3 bases from V and 6 bases from J, with 13 bases in between. This CDR3 comprises 13 residues. The CDR3 loop is CSVDSRGRDTQYF. The CDR3 DNA reads as TGCAGCGTTGATTCCAGGGGCCGGGATACGCAGTATTTT.

In the case of this clonotype: With the library built for alpha chains, this beta chain is off target and its frequency is not meaningful. This chain connects TRBV12-3 or TRBV12-4 to TRBJ2-7; TRBD1 is a possible D gene (6 bases). The CDR3 length is 12 residues. V was trimmed by 8 bases and J by 3 bases, leaving 11 bases between them. The CDR3 DNA follows: TGTGCCAGCGGGGGCGGGTTCTACGAGCAGTACTTC. It codes for CASGGGFYEQYF.

By share of the sample, this clonotype is large. This beta chain turned up in a library designed for alpha chains; as an off-target read, its abundance says little. This chain links TRBV30 with TRBJ2-7; unclear D gene. Germline CDR1 reads GTSNPN; CDR2 reads SVGIG (reference sequence). The germline V and J ends were trimmed by 5 bases and 7 bases, with 15 bases remaining between them. The CDR3 length is 12 residues. DNA for the CDR3: TGTGCCTGGGACGGTTTTTACTCGGAGCAGTACTTC. This codes for CAWDGFYSEQYF.

This clonotype qualifies as large (0.1 to 1%). This beta chain came through as a stray read in a library set up for alpha chains, and its size says little. This sequence joins TRBV28 and TRBJ2-3; no definite D call. CDR3 length: 14 residues. Germline V CDR1 and CDR2: MDHEN, SYDVKM. The V gene lost 3 bases and the J gene lost 1 base, with 8 bases spanning the gap. CDR3 DNA sequence: TGTGCCAGCAGTTTTGTGATGGGCACAGATACGCAGTATTTT. As protein: CASSFVMGTDTQYF.

As concerns this clonotype: This beta chain represents an off-target read in a library built for alpha chains; its size is of limited meaning. This rearrangement joins TRBV29-1 to TRBJ2-4; the match to TRBD1 covers 9 bases. V was pared by 6 bases and J by 2 bases, with 5 bases of the junction left unmatched. Per germline, CDR1 SQVTM and CDR2 ANQGSEA. The CDR3 covers 14 residues. Written as DNA, the CDR3 is TGCAGCGTAAGACAGGGGGGGACCAAAAACATTCAGTACTTC. Translating gives CSVRQGGTKNIQYF. The full variable domain, in which reference TRBV29-1 and TRBJ2-4 provide the parts outside the CDR3, is SAVISQKPSRDICQRGTSLTIQCQVDSQVTMMFWYRQQPGQSLTLIATANQGSEATYESGFVIDKFPISRPNLTFSTLTVSNMSPEDSSIYLCSVRQGGTKNIQYFGAGTRLSVL.

This clonotype is large (0.1 to 1%). With the library built for alpha chains, this beta chain is off target and its frequency is not meaningful. The J gene is TRBJ2-5, the V gene TRBV7-6; weak D call: TRBD1 (6 bases). The V gene's germline CDR1 is SGHVS and CDR2 FNYEAQ. The germline V and J ends were trimmed by 5 bases and 5 bases, with 9 bases remaining between them. The CDR3 is 12 amino acids. The CDR3 DNA sequence: TGTGCCAGCAGCCACAGGGATGAGACCCAGTACTTC. It is translated as CASSHRDETQYF.

This clonotype was observed a few times. This beta chain is an off-target read within a library intended for alpha chains, so its frequency means little. This chain connects TRBV5-4 to TRBJ2-5; 8 nucleotides line up with TRBD1. Germline trimming cut 4 bases from V and 4 bases from J; bases unmatched to any gene: 12. CDR1 is SGHNT, CDR2 YYREEE, per germline (reference sequence). CDR3 size: 16 residues. The DNA for the CDR3 is TGTGCCAGCAGCCCTAATTCCGGGACAGGTGGAGAGACCCAGTACTTC. Its protein is CASSPNSGTGGETQYF.

In its sample, this clonotype ranks as medium-sized. This beta chain is off target for a library built for alpha chains, so its abundance means little. The chain recombines TRBV30 with TRBJ2-7, with D possibly being TRBD2 (6 bases). Trimming took off 2 bases at V and 7 bases at J, with 15 bases between the two ends. Per the germline V gene, CDR1 is GTSNPN and CDR2 is SVGIG (reference sequence). The CDR3 is made up of 13 amino acids. CDR3 amino acids: CAWSRGTLGEQYF. Written as DNA, the CDR3 is TGTGCCTGGAGTCGGGGGACCCTGGGGGAGCAGTACTTC. The variable domain in full, completed from reference TRBV30 and TRBJ2-7, reads SQTIHQWPATLVQPVGSPLSLECTVEGTSNPNLYWYRQAAGRGLQLLFYSVGIGQISSEVPQNLSASRPQDRQFILSSKKLLLSDSGFYLCAWSRGTLGEQYFGPGTRLTVT.

Turning to this clonotype: With the library built for alpha chains, this beta chain is off target and its frequency is not meaningful. The rearrangement uses TRBV20-1 and TRBJ2-1; D gene uncertain. Germline V gene sequence: CDR1 DFQATT, CDR2 SNEGSKA (reference sequence). CDR3 length: 10 residues. V lost 3 bases and J lost 13, with 10 bases in between. The CDR3 DNA sequence: TGCAGTGCTAGCCTCGGGCCCCAGTTCTTC. As protein: CSASLGPQFF.

This clonotype was detected only a few times. A library prepared for alpha chains yielded this beta chain as an off-target read; its size is of little meaning. The rearrangement uses TRBV5-8 and TRBJ2-2, with a tentative D call TRBD2 (6 bases). This CDR3 is 14 amino acids long. V was pared by 2 bases and J by 3 bases, with 8 bases between. Germline values: CDR1 SGHTS, CDR2 YDEGEE. The CDR3 sequence is CASSFRRDTGELFF. The DNA for the CDR3 is TGTGCCAGCAGCTTTAGGAGGGACACCGGGGAGCTGTTTTTT. The full variable domain, in which reference TRBV5-8 and TRBJ2-2 provide the parts outside the CDR3, is EAGVTQSPTHLIKTRGQQATLRCSPISGHTSVYWYQQALGLGLQFLLWYDEGEERNRGNFPPRFSGRQFPNYSSELNVNALELEDSALYLCASSFRRDTGELFFGEGSRLTVL.